A selection of T cell receptor beta chains follows, all from one sample in a study of T cells in Graves' hyperthyroidism and ophthalmopathy. TCRdb fed the multiplex PCR reads into MiXCR, producing one record per CDR3 protein. Here the sample spans 600,000 or so distinct CDR3 sequences, around 15% being singletons. The specimen sequenced was blood. These receptors were obtained from a woman in her 30s with Graves' hyperthyroidism. Each CDR3 is given with its conserved first and last residue. The D gene is left open where the match is weak. Part of the rows lack a size; the others show once, few, many or a class for expanded clones.

abundance,v_gene,j_gene,d_gene,CDR3aa,CDR3nt
many,TRBV27,TRBJ2-3,.,CASSFRGPDTQYF,TGTGCCAGCAGCTTCAGGGGACCAGATACGCAGTATTTT
many,TRBV6-1,TRBJ2-3,TRBD1,CASTLSGGQGMTDTQYF,TGTGCCAGCACCCTATCCGGCGGACAGGGGATGACAGATACGCAGTATTTT
many,TRBV13,TRBJ1-3,.,CASSLWGTGNTIYF,TGTGCCAGCAGCTTATGGGGGACAGGAAACACCATATATTTT
many,TRBV30,TRBJ1-2,.,CAGDPPISNYGYTF,TGTGCCGGGGACCCCCCGATTTCTAACTATGGCTACACCTTC
few,TRBV5-8,TRBJ1-4,.,CASSSTGSGDKKLFF,TGTGCCAGCAGCTCCACAGGGTCGGGGGATAAAAAACTGTTTTTT
.,TRBV6-1,TRBJ1-2,.,CASSEITGRGSYTF,TGTGCCAGCAGTGAAATTACAGGGCGGGGGAGCTACACCTTC
many,TRBV7-9,TRBJ2-3,.,CASSLEPQGWTQYF,TGTGCCAGCAGCTTAGAGCCACAGGGTTGGACGCAGTATTTT
.,TRBV20-1,TRBJ2-4,TRBD2,CSAMPPSGRALKNIQYF,TGCAGTGCTATGCCTCCTAGCGGGAGGGCTTTAAAAAACATTCAGTACTTC
.,TRBV27,TRBJ2-2,TRBD2,CASSPGLLAGGTGELFF,TGTGCCAGCAGTCCCGGTTTACTAGCGGGAGGGACCGGGGAGCTGTTTTTT
many,TRBV7-2,TRBJ1-3,.,CASSPVSGNTIYF,TGTGCCAGCAGCCCCGTCTCTGGAAACACCATATATTTT
few,TRBV11-1,TRBJ2-7,TRBD2,CASSFRLAGGGYEQYF,TGTGCCAGCAGCTTCCGACTAGCGGGAGGAGGGTACGAGCAGTACTTC
.,TRBV5-6,TRBJ1-1,.,CASSFVLGAGGTEAFF,TGTGCCAGCAGCTTCGTCTTGGGGGCCGGGGGCACTGAAGCTTTCTTT
.,TRBV27,TRBJ2-7,.,CASSLGSGNEQYF,TGTGCCAGCAGTTTAGGCTCGGGCAACGAGCAGTACTTC